The rows below give T cell receptor beta chains drawn from one sample of a study of blood T cell repertoires in COVID-19. Sequenced by immunoSEQ multiplex PCR; TCRdb stores in-frame clones only, minus some. In the table there are some 150,000 clones, about nine tenths of which are singletons. Material: PBMCs or T cells enriched from blood (not recorded which). These receptors all stem from a man in his forties or fifties who had recovered from COVID-19. CDR3s leave out the opening cysteine and the closing phenylalanine or tryptophan. A D gene is named only where the DNA matches it firmly.

d_call j_call v_call cdr3_aa
. TRBJ2-5 TRBV7-8 ASSPQETQY
TRBD2 TRBJ2-3 TRBV30 AWSPGLATDTQY
. TRBJ1-2 TRBV29-1 SVEVPNYGYT
TRBD1 TRBJ2-1 TRBV6-5 ASSYSDRAVEQF
. TRBJ1-2 TRBV7-2 ASSLSGDLYGYT
. TRBJ1-1 TRBV7-3 ASSPNTNTEAF
TRBD2 TRBJ2-7 TRBV19 ASSPRGGNEQY
. TRBJ2-7 TRBV28 ASSPGGNYEQY
TRBD1 TRBJ1-2 TRBV29-1 SASGGQGYGYT
TRBD1 TRBJ1-6 TRBV30 AWTKSTGGWPPLH